This T cell receptor beta chain was sequenced for a study of shared clonotypes between healthy human individuals. TCRdb's copy holds only in-frame clones and misses some; the assay was immunoSEQ multiplex PCR. The sample contains about 500,000 clones, roughly three quarters of which appear only once. The V gene end was trimmed by 1 base and the J gene end by 1 base; junction bases not matched to a gene: 2. Germline assignment: CDR1 MNHEY and CDR2 SMNVEV (reference sequence). This CDR3 region has 18 residues. The sequence came from a middle-aged woman in good health. Some clones in this sample may be carry-over from other donors' samples. The gene calls are TRBV27 and TRBJ2-6; 12 bases match TRBD2. Sample: PBMCs. The CDR3 protein is CASSLYGLAGSGANVLTF. DNA of the CDR3: TGTGCCAGCAGTTTATATGGACTAGCGGGATCTGGGGCCAACGTCCTGACTTTC.